The T cell receptor (beta chain) described here comes from a study of graft-versus-host responses after intestinal transplantation. For the study at large: Multivisceral, liver-intestinal, or isolated intestinal grafts went to recipients. The whole recipient group had anti-thymocyte globulin induction followed by tacrolimus and steroids for 2 to 3 years. Whole-study results and caveats: The highest levels of circulating GvH clones went along with early declines in HvG clones after transplant. GvH clones occurred in recipient marrow; some first appeared in ileum or blood.

Comments on this clone: Its antigen is as yet unknown.

Germline lookup yields CDR1 SGHTA and CDR2 FQGNSA. The CDR3 is made up of 15 amino acids. V lost 5 bases, J lost 1 base, and 4 bases stayed unmatched. Profiled with immunoSEQ multiplex PCR; TCRdb holds only in-frame clones, not every one. The sample carries over 3,500 clones, about 72% recorded once. Graft-derived tissue was subjected to processing to liberate intraepithelial and lamina propria lymphocytes. The starting material was ileum tissue, obtained 9 days after transplant. The source of this sequence is a human patient who received an intestinal transplant, so some T cells may come from the graft donor. The rearrangement joins TRBV7-2 to TRBJ2-3, with 9 bases identical to TRBD2. CDR3 in DNA: TGTGCCAGCAGCACCCGGACTAGCGGCACAGATACGCAGTATTTT. Its protein product is CASSTRTSGTDTQYF. The full variable domain, in which reference TRBV7-2 and TRBJ2-3 provide the parts outside the CDR3, is GAGVSQSPSNKVTEKGKDVELRCDPISGHTALYWYRQSLGQGLEFLIYFQGNSAPDKSGLPSDRFSAERTGGSVSTLTIQRTQQEDSAVYLCASSTRTSGTDTQYFGPGTRLTVL.